These T cell receptor beta chains were read from a single sample in a study of cytomegalovirus exposure and HLA in healthy donors. The method was immunoSEQ multiplex PCR; TCRdb's version includes in-frame clones alone and lacks a portion of them. The sample shows 100,000 to 150,000 clones, around 76% of them seen only once. Sequenced: PBMCs. These receptor sequences come from a man aged 50-60 years in good health and CMV-seropositive. The CDR3 runs from the conserved cysteine through the conserved F or W. Each record gives: CDR3 DNA, CDR3 protein, V gene, D gene, clone size, J gene. D genes are given only for firm matches. Rows may omit the clone size; those that give it use once, few, many or a size class.

cdr3_nt: TGTGCCATCAGTGAGGTTGTGGGAGGCAATGAGCAGTTCTTC
cdr3_aa: CAISEVVGGNEQFF
v_call: TRBV10-3
d_call: NA
clone_size: NA
j_call: TRBJ2-1

cdr3_nt: TGTGCCAGTATTGACAGGGTGAGAAATTCACCCCTCCACTTT
cdr3_aa: CASIDRVRNSPLHF
v_call: TRBV19
d_call: TRBD1
clone_size: NA
j_call: TRBJ1-6

cdr3_nt: TGCGCCAGCAGCTTGATCGGGGGAACAACTAATGAAAAACTGTTTTTT
cdr3_aa: CASSLIGGTTNEKLFF
v_call: TRBV5-1
d_call: NA
clone_size: NA
j_call: TRBJ1-4

cdr3_nt: TGCGCCAGCAGCTTGTCCGGGACGGTGCGGCGGGGCCCCCAATTCTTC
cdr3_aa: CASSLSGTVRRGPQFF
v_call: TRBV5-1
d_call: NA
clone_size: NA
j_call: TRBJ2-1

cdr3_nt: TGTGCCAGCAGCCGCTGGGGCTCCCCCGATCAGCCCCAGCATTTT
cdr3_aa: CASSRWGSPDQPQHF
v_call: TRBV5-5
d_call: NA
clone_size: NA
j_call: TRBJ1-5

cdr3_nt: TGTGCCAGCAGCCGGGGGTTGGAGACCCAGTACTTC
cdr3_aa: CASSRGLETQYF
v_call: TRBV5-4
d_call: NA
clone_size: NA
j_call: TRBJ2-5

cdr3_nt: TGCGCCAGCAGCCAGACTCCGGGACAGGCGCGGGAGCAGTACTTC
cdr3_aa: CASSQTPGQAREQYF
v_call: TRBV4-1
d_call: TRBD1
clone_size: few
j_call: TRBJ2-7

cdr3_nt: TGTGCCAGCAGCCCGGACAGGGGTAAAGGGCCTGAAGCTTTCTTT
cdr3_aa: CASSPDRGKGPEAFF
v_call: TRBV7-9
d_call: TRBD1
clone_size: NA
j_call: TRBJ1-1

cdr3_nt: TGTGCCAGCAGCTTGGGGACTAGCGGTCTCTCCTACGAGCAGTACTTC
cdr3_aa: CASSLGTSGLSYEQYF
v_call: TRBV7-9
d_call: TRBD2
clone_size: few
j_call: TRBJ2-7

cdr3_nt: TGTGCCAGCAGTGAACAGGTCAGGCAGGGCACAGATACGCAGTATTTT
cdr3_aa: CASSEQVRQGTDTQYF
v_call: TRBV6-1
d_call: NA
clone_size: NA
j_call: TRBJ2-3

cdr3_nt: TGTGCCAGCAGTTTCGTTGGCTCCAAGTACAATGAGCAGTTCTTC
cdr3_aa: CASSFVGSKYNEQFF
v_call: TRBV28
d_call: NA
clone_size: NA
j_call: TRBJ2-1

cdr3_nt: TGTGCCAGCGGTTCGGTACTGGACAGGGCGCGCGATGGAAACACCATATATTTT
cdr3_aa: CASGSVLDRARDGNTIYF
v_call: TRBV11-2
d_call: TRBD1
clone_size: NA
j_call: TRBJ1-3

cdr3_nt: TGCGCCAGCAGCTTGCACCTTAGCGGGAGCTCCTACAATGAGCAGTTCTTC
cdr3_aa: CASSLHLSGSSYNEQFF
v_call: TRBV5-1
d_call: TRBD2
clone_size: NA
j_call: TRBJ2-1

cdr3_nt: TGTGCCAGCAGCAAAGAAGGGGGCAGGGTATACGAGCAGTACTTC
cdr3_aa: CASSKEGGRVYEQYF
v_call: TRBV21-1
d_call: NA
clone_size: NA
j_call: TRBJ2-7

cdr3_nt: TGTGCCAGCAGCCCTAGGGGGACAGGGATTGAAAAACTGTTTTTT
cdr3_aa: CASSPRGTGIEKLFF
v_call: TRBV9
d_call: TRBD1
clone_size: NA
j_call: TRBJ1-4

cdr3_nt: TGCGCCAGCACCGTGGGGGGGGCTACCTACGAGCAGTACTTC
cdr3_aa: CASTVGGATYEQYF
v_call: TRBV5-1
d_call: NA
clone_size: NA
j_call: TRBJ2-7

cdr3_nt: TGCGCCAGCAGCCAAGACGGACATAGCAATCAGCCCCAGCATTTT
cdr3_aa: CASSQDGHSNQPQHF
v_call: TRBV4-1
d_call: NA
clone_size: NA
j_call: TRBJ1-5

cdr3_nt: TGCGCCAGCAGCCAAGACGCTAGCGGGCTCACAGATACGCAGTATTTT
cdr3_aa: CASSQDASGLTDTQYF
v_call: TRBV4-3
d_call: TRBD2
clone_size: NA
j_call: TRBJ2-3

cdr3_nt: TGTGCCAGCAGCTCCTCCAATGAGCAGTTCTTC
cdr3_aa: CASSSSNEQFF
v_call: TRBV13
d_call: NA
clone_size: NA
j_call: TRBJ2-1

cdr3_nt: TGTGCCAGCGGAGGGGGGGCCTCTTATAATTCACCCCTCCACTTT
cdr3_aa: CASGGGASYNSPLHF
v_call: TRBV7-2
d_call: NA
clone_size: NA
j_call: TRBJ1-6

cdr3_nt: TGTGCCAGCAGCGTAGGGGACAGGGGTTCTACGCAGTATTTT
cdr3_aa: CASSVGDRGSTQYF
v_call: TRBV9
d_call: TRBD1
clone_size: NA
j_call: TRBJ2-3

cdr3_nt: TGTGCCAGCAGCTCTTTGGGACTAGCTATTGAGCAGTTCTTC
cdr3_aa: CASSSLGLAIEQFF
v_call: TRBV7-2
d_call: TRBD2
clone_size: once
j_call: TRBJ2-1

cdr3_nt: TGTGCCAGCAGCTTTTCGTTAGGGGGCGGCAATCAGCCCCAGCATTTT
cdr3_aa: CASSFSLGGGNQPQHF
v_call: TRBV7-9
d_call: TRBD1
clone_size: NA
j_call: TRBJ1-5

cdr3_nt: TGTGCCAGCAGCCCGACCCCTGTGGGCACTAATGAAAAACTGTTTTTT
cdr3_aa: CASSPTPVGTNEKLFF
v_call: TRBV7-9
d_call: NA
clone_size: NA
j_call: TRBJ1-4

cdr3_nt: TGTGCCAGCAACAGGGAGCGAGAGACCCAGTACTTC
cdr3_aa: CASNRERETQYF
v_call: TRBV7-9
d_call: NA
clone_size: few
j_call: TRBJ2-5

cdr3_nt: TGTGCCAGCAGCCCCGGGTCCAGGGGCTATGGCTACACCTTC
cdr3_aa: CASSPGSRGYGYTF
v_call: TRBV7-2
d_call: NA
clone_size: NA
j_call: TRBJ1-2

cdr3_nt: TGTGCCAGCAGCTTGACCGGGACAGCATACGAGCAGTACTTC
cdr3_aa: CASSLTGTAYEQYF
v_call: TRBV13
d_call: TRBD1
clone_size: NA
j_call: TRBJ2-7

cdr3_nt: TGTGCCAGCAGCTCCGGTTGGGGGGACTACGAGCAGTACTTC
cdr3_aa: CASSSGWGDYEQYF
v_call: TRBV7-8
d_call: NA
clone_size: once
j_call: TRBJ2-7

cdr3_nt: TGTGCCAGCAGTCCACAGGGGCTCTACAATGAGCAGTTCTTC
cdr3_aa: CASSPQGLYNEQFF
v_call: TRBV6-1
d_call: TRBD1
clone_size: few
j_call: TRBJ2-1

cdr3_nt: TGTGCCAGCAGTTACGCGGAGGATCCCTACGAGCAGTACTTC
cdr3_aa: CASSYAEDPYEQYF
v_call: TRBV6-5
d_call: NA
clone_size: NA
j_call: TRBJ2-7

cdr3_nt: TGTGCCAGCAGTTTAGGTAAGAGGGACAGGGCTAACAATCAGCCCCAGCATTTT
cdr3_aa: CASSLGKRDRANNQPQHF
v_call: TRBV28
d_call: TRBD1
clone_size: NA
j_call: TRBJ1-5

cdr3_nt: TGTGCCAGCAGCACAGAGGGGGCTCTGGGCAATCAGCCCCAGCATTTT
cdr3_aa: CASSTEGALGNQPQHF
v_call: TRBV7-2
d_call: TRBD1
clone_size: NA
j_call: TRBJ1-5

cdr3_nt: TGTGCCAGCAGCGTCGACGGAGCCTACGAGCAGTACTTC
cdr3_aa: CASSVDGAYEQYF
v_call: TRBV9
d_call: NA
clone_size: NA
j_call: TRBJ2-7

cdr3_nt: TGTGCCAGCAGTTTAGGCTGGGACAGGCCCTACAATGAGCAGTTCTTC
cdr3_aa: CASSLGWDRPYNEQFF
v_call: TRBV27
d_call: TRBD1
clone_size: NA
j_call: TRBJ2-1

cdr3_nt: TGTGCCAGCAACAGGGAGCCGGTTAGGGGCTACACCTTC
cdr3_aa: CASNREPVRGYTF
v_call: TRBV6-1
d_call: NA
clone_size: NA
j_call: TRBJ1-2

cdr3_nt: TGTGCCAGCTCACGCCTGCAGGGAACGAACACTGAAGCTTTCTTT
cdr3_aa: CASSRLQGTNTEAFF
v_call: TRBV18
d_call: NA
clone_size: NA
j_call: TRBJ1-1

cdr3_nt: TGTGCCATCAGAGAGCGGGAGGTTACAGATACGCAGTATTTT
cdr3_aa: CAIREREVTDTQYF
v_call: TRBV10-3
d_call: TRBD2
clone_size: once
j_call: TRBJ2-3

cdr3_nt: TGTGCCAGCTCCGGGACAGGGTCAGTAGAGACCCAGTACTTC
cdr3_aa: CASSGTGSVETQYF
v_call: TRBV6-1
d_call: TRBD1
clone_size: NA
j_call: TRBJ2-5

cdr3_nt: TGTGCCAGCAGTTCCAGACTAGCGGGAGGGCAAGAGACCCAGTACTTC
cdr3_aa: CASSSRLAGGQETQYF
v_call: TRBV6-6
d_call: TRBD2
clone_size: NA
j_call: TRBJ2-5

cdr3_nt: TGTGCCAGCTCACCTTCTCTACAGGGGGCGGTTGAAGCTTTCTTT
cdr3_aa: CASSPSLQGAVEAFF
v_call: TRBV18
d_call: TRBD1
clone_size: NA
j_call: TRBJ1-1

cdr3_nt: TGTGCCAGCAGAAAACTAGCGGGGTCCACAGATACGCAGTATTTT
cdr3_aa: CASRKLAGSTDTQYF
v_call: TRBV6-5
d_call: TRBD2
clone_size: NA
j_call: TRBJ2-3

cdr3_nt: TGTGCCAGCAGTCCGGGACAGGGGCCGGATGAGCAGTTCTTC
cdr3_aa: CASSPGQGPDEQFF
v_call: TRBV27
d_call: TRBD1
clone_size: NA
j_call: TRBJ2-1

cdr3_nt: TGTGCCAGTAGCCAAAGACAGGGCCAAGAGACCCAGTACTTC
cdr3_aa: CASSQRQGQETQYF
v_call: TRBV5-5
d_call: TRBD1
clone_size: NA
j_call: TRBJ2-5

cdr3_nt: TGTGCCAGCGCCGACAAGCTCCAGGGGGCGAACTATGGCTACACCTTC
cdr3_aa: CASADKLQGANYGYTF
v_call: TRBV19
d_call: TRBD1
clone_size: once
j_call: TRBJ1-2

cdr3_nt: TGTGCCAGCAGCTTGGGTGGGGGGGCTGCGGAGACCCAGTACTTC
cdr3_aa: CASSLGGGAAETQYF
v_call: TRBV28
d_call: NA
clone_size: NA
j_call: TRBJ2-5

cdr3_nt: TGCGCCAGCAGCCATCACAACAATGAGCAGTTCTTC
cdr3_aa: CASSHHNNEQFF
v_call: TRBV4-1
d_call: NA
clone_size: few
j_call: TRBJ2-1

cdr3_nt: TGTGCCAGCAGACAAGAGCCTAGCGGGAGCAGGGAGCAGTATTTT
cdr3_aa: CASRQEPSGSREQYF
v_call: TRBV6-1
d_call: TRBD2
clone_size: NA
j_call: TRBJ2-3

cdr3_nt: TGTGCCAGCAGCTTCCGCACCGGACAGGGGGTTTCCTATGGCTACACCTTC
cdr3_aa: CASSFRTGQGVSYGYTF
v_call: TRBV5-5
d_call: TRBD1
clone_size: NA
j_call: TRBJ1-2

cdr3_nt: TGTGCCAGCAGTCCCGGGACAGTTGGAGCCAAAAACATTCAGTACTTC
cdr3_aa: CASSPGTVGAKNIQYF
v_call: TRBV27
d_call: TRBD1
clone_size: NA
j_call: TRBJ2-4

cdr3_nt: TGTGCCAGCTCAAACTCCCGGGGGGCGAACACTGAAGCTTTCTTT
cdr3_aa: CASSNSRGANTEAFF
v_call: TRBV18
d_call: NA
clone_size: NA
j_call: TRBJ1-1

cdr3_nt: TGTGCCAGCAGCCTTCGCGGGGGGCTTCAGCCCCAGCATTTT
cdr3_aa: CASSLRGGLQPQHF
v_call: TRBV5-6
d_call: NA
clone_size: NA
j_call: TRBJ1-5

cdr3_nt: TGCGCCAGCACAACAGCCATGAACACTGAAGCTTTCTTT
cdr3_aa: CASTTAMNTEAFF
v_call: TRBV10-1
d_call: NA
clone_size: NA
j_call: TRBJ1-1

cdr3_nt: TGTGCCAGCAGTGAATTGTACAGGGGGCAGTACTTC
cdr3_aa: CASSELYRGQYF
v_call: TRBV6-5
d_call: TRBD1
clone_size: NA
j_call: TRBJ2-7